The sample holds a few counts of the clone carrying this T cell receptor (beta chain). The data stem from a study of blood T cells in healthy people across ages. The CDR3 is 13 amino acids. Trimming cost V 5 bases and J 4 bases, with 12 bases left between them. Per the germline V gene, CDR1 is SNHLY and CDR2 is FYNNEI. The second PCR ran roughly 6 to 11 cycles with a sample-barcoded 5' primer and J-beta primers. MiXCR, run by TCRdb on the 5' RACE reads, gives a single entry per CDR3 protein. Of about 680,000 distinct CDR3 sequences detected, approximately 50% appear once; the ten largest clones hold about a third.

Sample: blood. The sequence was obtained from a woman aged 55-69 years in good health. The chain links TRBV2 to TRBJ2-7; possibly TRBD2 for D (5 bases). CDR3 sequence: CASSLALWYEQYF. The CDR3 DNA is TGTGCCAGCAGTTTAGCGCTATGGTACGAGCAGTACTTC.